This T cell receptor (beta chain) was observed in a study of blood T cell repertoires in COVID-19. Background on the study: COVID-19 samples, acute and convalescent, were from the United States, Italy and Spain. T cells, B-cell-depleted T cells, or PBMCs provided the cDNA or gDNA that served as material.

The CDR3 has 15 amino acids. Germline trimming cut 4 bases from V and 3 bases from J; bases unmatched to any gene: 8. The germline CDR1 and CDR2 sequences are SGHVS and FQNEAQ. Method: immunoSEQ multiplex PCR; TCRdb's copy keeps in-frame clones and lacks some. The data show about 130,000 clones, about four fifths seen once. The chain is built from TRBV7-8 and TRBJ1-1; TRBD1 aligns across 7 bases. The sequencing input was peripheral blood. This sequence originates from an elderly woman with acute or convalescent COVID-19. The CDR3, as DNA: TGTGCCAGCAGCTCTATACAGGGGTACCACACTGAAGCTTTCTTT. The encoded protein is CASSSIQGYHTEAFF.